This T cell receptor (beta chain) was recorded in a study of OX40 agonist ivuxolimab in advanced cancers. Sequencing used immunoSEQ multiplex PCR; TCRdb keeps in-frame clones, though not all of them. The sample gives 50,000 to 65,000 clones, around nine tenths of which show up once; under 3.5% is in the top ten. The CDR3 length is 15 residues. CDR1 is SEHNR, CDR2 FQNEAQ, per germline (reference sequence). V was cut by 1 base and J by 6 bases, with 13 bases left in between. A note on this clone: Its target is not known.

Study-level points and caveats: Clonal expansion was seen in CD4+ and CD8+ blood T cells by week 6 at 0.1 to 3.0 mg/kg.

This TCR was sampled from an adult with an advanced solid tumor such as melanoma, head and neck, liver or kidney cancer. The V and J genes are TRBV7-9 and TRBJ2-1; tentative D call: TRBD2 (6 bases). Sequencing was performed on CD4+ or CD8+ T cells sorted from blood, taken in a trial of the OX40 agonist ivuxolimab. CDR3 DNA: TGTGCCAGCAGCTTAGGAACGGGAGAATTCAATGAGCAGTTCTTC. It translates to CASSLGTGEFNEQFF.